This T cell receptor beta chain was retrieved from a study of Ad26.COV2.S vaccination and SARS-CoV-2 variants. Study summary: Ad26.COV2.S given intramuscularly, once or twice 56 days apart.

Overall study findings and caveats: Spike-specific TCR breadth ran higher among vaccine recipients than placebo recipients.

Profiled with immunoSEQ multiplex PCR; TCRdb holds only in-frame clones, not every one. The sample has approximately 450,000 clones, around 90% seen once. On this clone itself: What it binds is not known.

This CDR3 has 17 amino acids. The germline gives CDR1 SGHTS, CDR2 YDEGEE. V lost 6 bases, J lost 0 bases, and 19 bases lay in between. This sample's treatment: some 20 received Ad26.COV2.S at low or high dose, single or two shots; roughly five received placebo; per-sample allocation not given. Day 63 after the first injection of vaccine or placebo was the sampling time. The sequencing here drew on peripheral blood, taken in a trial of Ad26.COV2.S vaccine versus placebo. This TCR derives from a person aged 18 to 65 who received the Ad26.COV2.S COVID-19 vaccine or a placebo. The chain carries TRBV5-8 and TRBJ2-4, with D possibly matching TRBD2 (6 bases). CDR3 sequence: CASNPKKRVLAKNIQYF. The CDR3 DNA reads as TGTGCCAGCAATCCTAAAAAGCGGGTGCTAGCCAAAAACATTCAGTACTTC.